These T cell receptor beta chains were read from a single sample in a study of long-term antiretroviral therapy in people with HIV. The assay was immunoSEQ multiplex PCR, and TCRdb's table has in-frame clones only and misses some. This table has 31,000 or so clones, approximately 91% appearing once. The specimen comprised unsorted PBMCs, sampled 5 years before starting antiretroviral therapy. The receptors originated from a man aged 45-65 years with HIV. Each CDR3 is given with its conserved first and last residue. The D gene is left open where the match is weak. Clone size is shown for a subset of rows, as once, few, many or a class of expanded clone.

J gene | V gene | clone size | D gene | CDR3 protein | CDR3 DNA
TRBJ1-4 | TRBV5-1 | - | TRBD1 | CASSPPGQAFNEKLFF | TGCGCCAGCAGCCCACCGGGACAGGCGTTTAATGAAAAACTGTTTTTT
TRBJ2-3 | TRBV7-9 | - | TRBD1 | CASSSLDRGWTDTQYF | TGTGCCAGCAGCTCTCTCGACAGGGGTTGGACAGATACGCAGTATTTT
TRBJ2-5 | TRBV29-1 | - | - | CSGAFRGLRTQYF | TGCAGCGGCGCCTTCAGGGGATTGCGGACCCAGTACTTC
TRBJ2-3 | TRBV7-3 | - | TRBD1 | CASSLGQAGDTQYF | TGTGCCAGCAGCTTAGGACAGGCCGGGGATACGCAGTATTTT
TRBJ1-5 | TRBV19 | - | - | CASSINGRRGNQPQHF | TGTGCCAGTAGTATAAACGGGCGGAGGGGCAATCAGCCCCAGCATTTT
TRBJ2-1 | TRBV29-1 | - | TRBD2 | CSVGLVTSGRMAIGNEQFF | TGCAGCGTTGGTTTAGTGACTAGCGGGAGGATGGCAATTGGGAATGAGCAGTTCTTC
TRBJ1-2 | TRBV7-9 | - | - | CASSLVGYGYTF | TGTGCCAGCAGCTTAGTGGGTTATGGCTACACCTTC
TRBJ2-6 | TRBV27 | - | - | CASSLSAGTNVLTF | TGTGCCAGCAGTTTATCGGCAGGGACCAACGTCCTGACTTTC
TRBJ1-5 | TRBV7-2 | - | - | CASSLEGYYSNQPQHF | TGTGCCAGCAGCTTAGAGGGGTACTATAGCAATCAGCCCCAGCATTTT
TRBJ1-2 | TRBV28 | - | - | CASSFQGRSGYGYTF | TGTGCCAGCAGTTTTCAGGGGCGCTCGGGATATGGCTACACCTTC
TRBJ1-3 | TRBV30 | - | - | CAWSIFSGNTIYF | TGTGCCTGGAGTATCTTCTCTGGAAACACCATATATTTT
TRBJ2-7 | TRBV4-3 | - | - | CASSYNPQAKAYEQYF | TGCGCCAGCAGCTACAATCCCCAAGCAAAAGCCTACGAGCAGTACTTC
TRBJ1-2 | TRBV20-1 | - | - | CSASGNYGYTF | TGCAGTGCTTCAGGAAACTATGGCTACACCTTC
TRBJ2-7 | TRBV2 | - | TRBD2 | CASIGLAERSYEQYF | TGTGCCAGCATCGGGCTAGCGGAGAGAAGCTACGAGCAGTACTTC
TRBJ1-1 | TRBV7-2 | - | - | CASSPQGNTEAFF | TGTGCCAGCAGCCCACAGGGGAACACTGAAGCTTTCTTT
TRBJ2-7 | TRBV5-1 | - | - | CASSFGGAIYEQYF | TGCGCCAGCAGCTTCGGCGGGGCGATCTACGAGCAGTACTTC
TRBJ1-4 | TRBV13 | - | - | CASSGGLNEKLFF | TGTGCCAGCAGCGGGGGACTGAATGAAAAACTGTTTTTT
TRBJ1-4 | TRBV5-1 | - | - | CASSLLGVDEKLFF | TGCGCCAGCAGCTTGCTGGGTGTGGATGAAAAACTGTTTTTT
TRBJ2-5 | TRBV27 | - | TRBD2 | CASRRAGGNQETQYF | TGTGCCAGCCGACGAGCGGGGGGGAACCAAGAGACCCAGTACTTC
TRBJ1-4 | TRBV4-1 | once | - | CASSQDMRRGWDEKLFF | TGCGCCAGCAGCCAAGATATGCGGAGGGGTTGGGATGAAAAACTGTTTTTT
TRBJ1-1 | TRBV5-1 | - | TRBD1 | CASSLVPGQATEAFF | TGCGCCAGCAGCCTGGTACCGGGACAGGCCACTGAAGCTTTCTTT
TRBJ2-7 | TRBV7-2 | once | - | CASSLGTSPLGYEQYF | TGTGCCAGCAGCCTTGGGACCTCCCCCCTGGGCTACGAGCAGTACTTC
TRBJ2-1 | TRBV5-1 | - | - | CASSLELATEQFF | TGCGCCAGCAGCTTGGAACTAGCAACTGAGCAGTTCTTC
TRBJ2-7 | TRBV6-5 | once | TRBD1 | CASRVTGFTYEQYF | TGTGCCAGCAGGGTGACAGGGTTCACCTACGAGCAGTACTTC
TRBJ1-1 | TRBV29-1 | - | - | CSVAEENTEAFF | TGCAGCGTTGCGGAGGAGAACACTGAAGCTTTCTTT
TRBJ2-6 | TRBV7-3 | - | - | CASSSSGANVLTF | TGTGCCTCGTCTTCCTCTGGGGCCAACGTCCTGACTTTC
TRBJ2-7 | TRBV7-6 | once | - | CASSSSTRQSYEQYF | TGTGCCAGCAGCTCTTCGACCCGACAAAGCTACGAGCAGTACTTC
TRBJ2-7 | TRBV4-3 | - | TRBD1 | CASSRGQGYEQYF | TGCGCCAGCAGCCGAGGACAGGGCTACGAGCAGTACTTC
TRBJ2-1 | TRBV2 | - | - | CASRKNGGRTIF | TGTGCCAGCAGGAAAAACGGGGGTCGGACCATCTTC
TRBJ2-5 | TRBV6-5 | - | TRBD1 | CASSLRDRVETQYF | TGTGCCAGCAGCCTCCGGGACAGGGTGGAGACCCAGTACTTC
TRBJ2-7 | TRBV25-1 | - | - | CASSGWRGGGSSYEQYF | TGTGCCAGCAGTGGGTGGAGGGGGGGAGGTAGCTCCTACGAGCAGTACTTC
TRBJ2-1 | TRBV10-2 | - | - | CASSESRRRGISSYNEQFF | TGCGCCAGCAGTGAGTCTCGGCGGAGAGGGATCAGCTCCTACAATGAGCAGTTCTTC
TRBJ2-3 | TRBV7-6 | - | - | CASSSSGDTQYF | TGTGCCAGCAGCTCATCGGGGGATACGCAGTATTTT
TRBJ1-2 | TRBV19 | - | TRBD1 | CASSNRGRESVYTF | TGTGCCAGTAGTAACAGGGGGCGCGAGTCTGTCTACACCTTC
TRBJ1-1 | TRBV4-1 | - | TRBD1 | CASSPGGLSAFF | TGCGCCAGCAGCCCAGGGGGCCTGTCAGCTTTCTTT
TRBJ1-1 | TRBV5-4 | - | TRBD1 | CASSRDRDEVAFF | TGTGCCAGCAGCCGAGACAGGGACGAAGTGGCTTTCTTT
TRBJ1-5 | TRBV5-6 | - | TRBD1 | CASSFGQGAYQPQHF | TGTGCCAGCAGCTTCGGACAGGGAGCTTATCAGCCCCAGCATTTT
TRBJ2-7 | TRBV7-6 | - | - | CASSPNRYEQYF | TGTGCCAGCAGCCCGAACAGGTACGAGCAGTACTTC
TRBJ2-6 | TRBV12-5 | - | TRBD2 | CASGLGTSGTKSSGANVLTF | TGTGCTAGTGGTTTGGGGACTAGCGGGACCAAGAGCTCTGGGGCCAACGTCCTGACTTTC
TRBJ1-5 | TRBV6-1 | once | - | CASSEWEDQPQHF | TGTGCCAGCAGTGAATGGGAGGATCAGCCCCAGCATTTT
TRBJ1-1 | TRBV21-1 | - | - | CASSKAEYTEAFF | TGTGCCAGCAGCAAAGCTGAATACACTGAAGCTTTCTTT
TRBJ1-1 | TRBV2 | - | TRBD1 | CASSDWTGQTFF | TGTGCCAGCAGTGATTGGACAGGGCAAACTTTCTTT
TRBJ1-3 | TRBV7-4 | - | - | CASSFGSGNTIYF | TGTGCCAGCAGCTTTGGCTCTGGAAACACCATATATTTT
TRBJ1-2 | TRBV7-6 | - | TRBD1 | CASSLSLQGAGGYTF | TGTGCCAGCAGTCTTAGCCTACAGGGGGCGGGAGGCTACACCTTC
TRBJ2-7 | TRBV4-2 | - | - | CASSQSAGSYEQYF | TGTGCCAGCAGCCAAAGCGCAGGATCCTACGAGCAGTACTTC
TRBJ2-1 | TRBV7-2 | once | TRBD2 | CASSLVGRGSGNEQFF | TGTGCCAGCAGCTTAGTTGGTCGCGGGAGTGGGAATGAGCAGTTCTTC
TRBJ1-5 | TRBV7-8 | - | - | CASSVWTEPQHF | TGTGCCAGCAGCGTTTGGACCGAGCCCCAGCATTTT
TRBJ2-1 | TRBV5-4 | - | TRBD2 | CASSRFGLAGSSYNEQFF | TGTGCCAGCAGCCGATTTGGACTAGCGGGTAGCTCCTACAATGAGCAGTTCTTC
TRBJ2-3 | TRBV7-3 | - | TRBD2 | CASSPLAVASTDTQYF | TGTGCCAGCAGCCCTCTAGCGGTAGCTAGCACAGATACGCAGTATTTT
TRBJ1-1 | TRBV28 | - | - | CALRGGGAEAFF | TGTGCCCTCCGGGGGGGAGGGGCTGAAGCTTTCTTT
TRBJ1-3 | TRBV7-2 | - | - | CASSLESSGNTIYF | TGTGCCAGCAGCTTAGAGAGCTCTGGAAACACCATATATTTT
TRBJ2-1 | TRBV9 | few | - | CASSDDGGYNEQFF | TGTGCCAGCAGCGACGACGGGGGCTACAATGAGCAGTTCTTC
TRBJ2-3 | TRBV29-1 | - | TRBD2 | CSVVAGGPTTQYF | TGCAGCGTTGTAGCGGGAGGCCCGACTACGCAGTATTTT
TRBJ1-1 | TRBV13 | - | TRBD1 | CASSNGQGGDTEAFF | TGTGCCAGCAGCAATGGACAGGGGGGAGACACTGAAGCTTTCTTT